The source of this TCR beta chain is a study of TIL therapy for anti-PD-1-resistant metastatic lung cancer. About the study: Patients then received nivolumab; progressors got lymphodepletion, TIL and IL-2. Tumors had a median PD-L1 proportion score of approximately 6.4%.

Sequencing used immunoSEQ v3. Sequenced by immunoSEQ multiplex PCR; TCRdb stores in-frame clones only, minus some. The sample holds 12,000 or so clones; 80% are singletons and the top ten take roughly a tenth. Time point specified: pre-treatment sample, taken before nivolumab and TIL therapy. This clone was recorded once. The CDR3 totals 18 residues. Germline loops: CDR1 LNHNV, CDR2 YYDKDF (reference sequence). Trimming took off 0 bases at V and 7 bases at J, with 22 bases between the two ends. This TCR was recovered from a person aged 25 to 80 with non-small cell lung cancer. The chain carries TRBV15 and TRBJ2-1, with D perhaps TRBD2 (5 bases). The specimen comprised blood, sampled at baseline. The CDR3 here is CATSRETYLASRRNEQFF. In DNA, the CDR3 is TGTGCCACCAGCAGAGAAACCTATTTGGCTTCCCGGAGGAATGAGCAGTTCTTC.